Shown below are 19 T cell receptor beta chains from a single sample sequenced in a study of cytomegalovirus exposure and HLA in healthy donors (dated by TCRdb to 2016 to 2017). Libraries were constructed by the immunoSEQ multiplex PCR assay. A mixture of 60 forward primers for TCR Vbeta segments and 13 reverse primers for TCR Jbeta segments was used in the multiplex PCR. TCRdb carries this immuneACCESS record with in-frame sequences only. Its versions omit some clonotypes, under half of them owing to an unresolved V gene in the studies checked, with the rest unexplained. Counted in this sample were around 160,000 clones; 65% to 85% of them appeared once. The top ten hold over 2.5% of the sample. The sequenced sample was PBMCs. These receptors were collected from a woman aged 40 to 55 in good health and CMV-seropositive.

The chain carries TRBV4-3 and TRBJ1-2; unclear D gene. Germline CDR1 LGHNA, CDR2 YSLEER. The CDR3 runs 16 residues. Trimming removed 0 bases at V and 1 base at J, with 12 bases between. DNA of the CDR3: TGCGCCAGCAGCCAAGAGCGGGTAGGAGTTAACTATGGCTACACCTTC. This codes for CASSQERVGVNYGYTF.

This clone was counted between two and nine times. Other DNA sequences in this sample translate to the same CDR3. This chain connects TRBV2 to TRBJ1-2; a possible D gene is TRBD1 (5 bases). This CDR3 region has 13 residues. Germline V gene data show CDR1 as SNHLY and CDR2 as FYNNEI. V was cut by 3 bases and J by 4 bases, with 9 bases left in between. This CDR3 is CASSEGQGYGYTF. DNA for the CDR3: TGTGCCAGCAGTGAGGGGCAGGGCTATGGCTACACCTTC.

This chain links TRBV25-1 with TRBJ1-4; 9 bases are shared with TRBD1. The ends lost 5 bases at V and 8 bases at J; junction bases unmatched: 6. CDR3 size: 14 residues. CDR1 and CDR2 from the germline V gene are MGHDK and SYGVNS. The CDR3 DNA reads as TGTGCCAGCAGTCCGGACAGGGGACGCGAAAAACTGTTTTTT. Amino acid sequence: CASSPDRGREKLFF.

The CDR3 is CASSSVAGGETQYF. The CDR3, as DNA: TGTGCCAGCAGTTCCGTAGCGGGAGGGGAGACCCAGTACTTC. V usage is TRBV28 and J usage is TRBJ2-5; 11 positions match TRBD2. Germline V gives CDR1 MDHEN, CDR2 SYDVKM. V gave up 4 bases and J gave up 5 bases; unmatched junction bases: 3. The CDR3 runs to 14 residues.

This clone came up once. The chain uses TRBV25-1 and TRBJ1-4; the D is unclear. Trimming shortened V by 3 bases and J by 11 bases, and 10 bases separated the two germline ends. CDR3 size: 12 residues. Germline CDR1 is MGHDK and CDR2 is SYGVNS. The CDR3 reads CASSDRSGKLFF. The CDR3, as DNA: TGTGCCAGCAGTGACAGGTCTGGGAAACTGTTTTTT.

The table lists this clone with a few counts. The V gene is TRBV19, the J gene TRBJ1-1; tentative D call: TRBD1 (5 bases). The CDR3 runs 13 residues. Deletions cut 7 bases from V and 11 bases from J, with 20 bases between. Germline-derived CDR1 and CDR2 are LNHDA and SQIVND (reference sequence). The CDR3 loop reads CASTISGDLAAFF. CDR3 bases: TGTGCCAGTACCATATCGGGGGATCTGGCGGCTTTCTTT.

The CDR3: CASSYSTASPEQYF. In DNA form, the CDR3 reads TGTGCCAGCAGTTACTCGACTGCTTCCCCCGAGCAGTACTTC. The chain is built from TRBV6-6 and TRBJ2-7; no definite D call. The CDR3 sequence is 14 residues long. Trimming took off 0 bases at V and 6 bases at J, with 12 bases between the two ends. The germline V gene has CDR1 MNHNY and CDR2 SVGAGI (reference sequence).

The V and J genes are TRBV5-1 and TRBJ2-2; 7 bases are shared with TRBD1. V trimming: 3 bases; J trimming: 5 bases; junction bases outside the gene matches: 7. From germline, CDR1 is SGHRS and CDR2 YFSETQ. This CDR3 has 15 amino acids. The chain's CDR3 is CASSSRGGYTGELFF. The DNA for the CDR3 is TGCGCCAGCAGCTCCAGAGGGGGCTATACCGGGGAGCTGTTTTTT.

This clone appeared once. The chain has TRBV19 and TRBJ2-7; TRBD1 is a possible D gene (5 bases). CDR1 LNHDA and CDR2 SQIVND come from the germline V gene (reference sequence). Trimming stripped 3 bases from V and 5 bases from J, with 11 bases between. The CDR3 length is 13 residues. This CDR3 is CASSIQGRNEQYF. In DNA form, the CDR3 reads TGTGCCAGTAGTATCCAGGGTAGGAACGAGCAGTACTTC.

The chain carries TRBV19 and TRBJ2-7, with TRBD1 matching 8 bases. This CDR3 contains 15 residues. The V and J ends lost 5 bases and 1 base, in that order; junction bases with no gene match: 7. Germline loops: CDR1 LNHDA, CDR2 SQIVND (reference sequence). The CDR3 spells CASSLRGQGSYEQYF. The DNA for the CDR3 is TGTGCCAGTAGTCTACGAGGACAGGGATCCTACGAGCAGTACTTC.

This clone was counted a few times. The rearrangement links TRBV14 to TRBJ1-1, with 8 bases matching TRBD1. V was clipped by 3 bases and J by 0 bases; unmatched bases: 6. Germline V gene data show CDR1 as SGHDN and CDR2 as FVKESK. CDR3 length: 16 amino acids. The CDR3 is CASSHRGPSMNTEAFF. The CDR3 DNA is TGTGCCAGCAGCCACAGGGGGCCCTCGATGAACACTGAAGCTTTCTTT.

This clone was seen only a few times. The chain carries TRBV7-9 and TRBJ2-3, with 7 bases lining up with TRBD2. Losses at the gene ends were 2 bases for V and 2 bases for J; bases not matched to a gene: 7. CDR1 SEHNR and CDR2 FQNEAQ come from the germline V gene (reference sequence). The CDR3 length is 16 residues. The CDR3 DNA reads as TGTGCCAGCAGCTTACACCTAGCGGAAAACACAGATACGCAGTATTTT. Amino acid sequence: CASSLHLAENTDTQYF. Full variable domain (rest looked up from reference TRBV7-9 and TRBJ2-3): DTGVSQNPRHKITKRGQNVTFRCDPISEHNRLYWYRQTLGQGPEFLTYFQNEAQLEKSRLLSDRFSAERPKGSFSTLEIQRTEQGDSAMYLCASSLHLAENTDTQYFGPGTRLTVL.

The chain is built from TRBV19 and TRBJ2-7, with 9 bases matching TRBD1. This CDR3 has 14 amino acids. The V gene's germline CDR1 is LNHDA and CDR2 SQIVND (reference sequence). V shed 10 bases, J shed 6 bases, and the junction held 13 bases outside the gene matches. CDR3 coding DNA: TGTGCCACAAGCCGGGACAGGGTAATCGGCGAGCAGTACTTC. Residues: CATSRDRVIGEQYF.

This chain connects TRBV6-1 to TRBJ2-3; D gene unclear. The CDR3 length is 15 residues. Germline V gene data show CDR1 as MNHNS and CDR2 as SASEGT. V was clipped by 2 bases and J by 5 bases, with 14 bases between them. CDR3 in amino acids: CASSETWLVQDTQYF. Here the CDR3 DNA reads TGTGCCAGCAGTGAAACGTGGCTAGTACAAGATACGCAGTATTTT.

V gene TRBV30 combines with J gene TRBJ1-2; TRBD1 agrees at 8 bases. CDR1 is GTSNPN, CDR2 SVGIG, per germline (reference sequence). The CDR3 has 13 amino acids. After removal of 3 bases from V and 8 bases from J, the junction contained 8 bases not matched to a gene. The CDR3, as DNA: TGTGCCTGGAGCGAGGACAGGGAAGAGGGCTACACCTTC. Its translation is CAWSEDREEGYTF.

The chain's CDR3 is CASSGGRGTSTDTQYF. The CDR3 nucleotides are TGCGCCAGCAGTGGCGGCAGGGGGACGAGCACAGATACGCAGTATTTT. The genes are TRBV10-1 and TRBJ2-3, with 7 bases fitting TRBD1. Germline assignment: CDR1 WNHNN and CDR2 SYGVQD (reference sequence). V shed 4 bases and J 0 bases; nucleotides not matched to a gene: 7. The CDR3 is 16 amino acids.

The chain has TRBV5-6 and TRBJ1-2; 7 bases are shared with TRBD1. The CDR3 is 14 amino acids. Germline CDR1 is SGHDT and CDR2 is YYEEEE. Trimming removed 3 bases from V and 6 bases from J; junction bases left unmatched: 8. CDR3 nucleotide sequence: TGTGCCAGCAGCTCCACTGACAGGGTAGATGGCTACACCTTC. Its translation is CASSSTDRVDGYTF. Combining the CDR3 with reference TRBV5-6 and TRBJ1-2 gives the whole variable domain DAGVTQSPTHLIKTRGQQVTLRCSPKSGHDTVSWYQQALGQGPQFIFQYYEEEERQRGNFPDRFSGHQFPNYSSELNVNALLLGDSALYLCASSSTDRVDGYTFGSGTRLTVV.

The rearrangement links TRBV7-9 to TRBJ1-2; D is unresolved. The CDR3 is made up of 15 amino acids. Germline CDR1 SEHNR, CDR2 FQNEAQ (reference sequence). The V end lost 3 bases, the J end lost 7 bases, and 18 bases lay between the germline ends. The CDR3 loop is CASSFSGSSPLGYTF. The CDR3 DNA is TGTGCCAGCAGCTTTTCGGGTTCCAGCCCCCTTGGCTACACCTTC.

The chain links TRBV27 to TRBJ2-1; 11 positions match TRBD2. The CDR3 runs to 15 residues. Germline V gene lookup returns CDR1 MNHEY and CDR2 SMNVEV (reference sequence). Unmatched junction bases numbered 5, after V lost 5 bases and J lost 5 bases. The CDR3 loop is CASSPTSGVDNEQFF. The CDR3 region has the DNA TGTGCCAGCAGTCCGACTAGCGGGGTGGACAATGAGCAGTTCTTC.